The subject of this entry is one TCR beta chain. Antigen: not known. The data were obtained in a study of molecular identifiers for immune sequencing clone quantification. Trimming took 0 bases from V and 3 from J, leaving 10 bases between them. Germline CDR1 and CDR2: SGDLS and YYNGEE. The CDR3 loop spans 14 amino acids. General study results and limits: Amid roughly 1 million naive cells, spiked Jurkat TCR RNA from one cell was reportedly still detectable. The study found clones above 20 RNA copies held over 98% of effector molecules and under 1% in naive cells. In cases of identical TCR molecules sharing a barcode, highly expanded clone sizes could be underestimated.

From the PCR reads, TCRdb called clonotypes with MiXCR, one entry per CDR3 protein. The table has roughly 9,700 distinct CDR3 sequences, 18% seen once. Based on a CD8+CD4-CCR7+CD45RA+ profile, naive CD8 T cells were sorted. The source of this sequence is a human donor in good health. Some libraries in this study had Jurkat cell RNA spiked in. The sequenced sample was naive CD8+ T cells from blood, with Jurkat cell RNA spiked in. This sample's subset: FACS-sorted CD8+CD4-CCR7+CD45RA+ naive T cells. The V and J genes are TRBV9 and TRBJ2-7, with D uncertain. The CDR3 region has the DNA TGTGCCAGCAGCGTAGGAATTGGGGACTACGAGCAGTACTTC. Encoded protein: CASSVGIGDYEQYF.